The clone carrying this TCR beta chain was picked up a small number of times. What it recognizes is unknown. This record belongs to a study of T-cell memory formation after mild COVID-19. The study, taken as a whole, reports: Pre-infection memory held some responding clones, suggesting pre-existing cross-reactive T cells responded. Day 37-peaking second-wave clones had unconfirmed SARS-CoV-2 specificity.

Germline CDR1 reads LGHNA; CDR2 reads YNFKEQ. The CDR3 loop spans 15 amino acids. Trimming removed 1 base from V and 1 base from J, with 10 bases in between. Constant-segment-primed 5'RACE gave TCR alpha and TCR beta cDNA libraries with sample barcodes and UMIs. TCRdb analysed the 5' RACE reads with MiXCR anew, one entry per CDR3 protein. The sample records 350,000 to 400,000 distinct CDR3 sequences, 20% to 25% being singletons. Sequenced sample: PBMCs or a T cell subset sorted from them (not recorded which). The TCR was taken from an adult woman who had mild COVID-19 (a few samples of this study predate the infection). Cell type and time point are not known. The V and J genes are TRBV4-2 and TRBJ1-1; unclear D gene. This CDR3 reads CASSQVRVGNTEAFF. CDR3 DNA: TGTGCCAGCAGCCAAGTACGGGTTGGGAACACTGAAGCTTTCTTT.